The next 26 T cell receptor beta chains were all read from a single sample in a study of T cells in tuberculosis (dated by TCRdb to 2017 to 2018). Reading the label with the study, this specimen's time point is: new active TB diagnosis, blood taken before or within 7 days of starting treatment. The library was built by means of the immunoSEQ multiplex PCR assay. TCRdb stores this immuneACCESS table with in-frame sequences only. Part of the clones is absent; in the studies checked, under half of the shortfall reflects unresolved V genes, and no reason is known for the rest. The sample profile shows roughly 35,000 clones; approximately 90% of them were found once. The leading ten clones occupy 6.5% to 9% of the sample. The sequencing used PBMCs, collected at tuberculosis diagnosis. The origin of the receptors is an adult with tuberculosis. Some clones in this sample may be carry-over from other donors' samples.

CDR3 sequence: CAWSTSRRYEQYF. DNA for the CDR3: TGTGCCTGGAGTACTTCGCGTCGCTACGAGCAGTACTTC. V is TRBV30 and J is TRBJ2-7; D gene unclear. CDR3 length equals 13 residues. CDR1 is GTSNPN and CDR2 is SVGIG in the germline V gene (reference sequence). The germline V and J ends were trimmed by 2 bases and 3 bases, with 11 bases remaining between them.

This clone was seen a handful of times. The J gene is TRBJ2-6, the V gene TRBV4-1; 10 bases fit TRBD1. Germline-derived CDR1 and CDR2 are MGHRA and YSYEKL. V was pared by 3 bases and J by 2 bases, with 16 bases of the junction left unmatched. CDR3 length: 21 amino acids. For the CDR3, the DNA is TGCGCCAGCAGCCACTCCTGGGTTAGGGACAGGGGTCCCCCTGGGGCCAACGTCCTGACTTTC. This translates into CASSHSWVRDRGPPGANVLTF.

The genes are TRBV7-6 and TRBJ2-1; TRBD2 matches at 7 bases. CDR1 and CDR2 (germline): SGHVS, FNYEAQ. The CDR3 covers 16 residues. Germline trimming cut 5 bases from V and 5 bases from J; bases unmatched to any gene: 12. The CDR3 reads CASSESLAAYNNEQFF. CDR3 DNA: TGTGCCAGCAGCGAGTCGCTAGCGGCATATAACAATGAGCAGTTCTTC. The full variable domain, its missing parts supplied by reference TRBV7-6 and TRBJ2-1, is GAGVSQSPRYKVTKRGQDVALRCDPISGHVSLYWYRQALGQGPEFLTYFNYEAQQDKSGLPNDRFSAERPEGSISTLTIQRTEQRDSAMYRCASSESLAAYNNEQFFGPGTRLTVL.

The CDR3 spells CASSQDWTGRDITTDTQYF. Here the CDR3 DNA reads TGTGCCAGCAGCCAAGATTGGACAGGGCGCGATATAACCACAGATACGCAGTATTTT. The chain employs TRBV4-2 and TRBJ2-3; 8 bases line up with TRBD1. V gave up 0 bases and J gave up 2 bases; unmatched junction bases: 13. Germline V CDR1 and CDR2: LGHNA, YNFKEQ. The CDR3 is 19 amino acids.

Here the CDR3 reads CASRTGTGLHEQFF. The DNA of the CDR3 is TGTGCCAGCAGAACCGGGACAGGGTTGCATGAGCAGTTCTTC. The chain carries TRBV6-1 and TRBJ2-1; 9 bases agree with TRBD1. This CDR3 region has 14 residues. Trimming cost V 6 bases and J 8 bases; bases outside gene matches: 8. The germline V gene encodes CDR1 MNHNS and CDR2 SASEGT.

The V gene is TRBV7-8, the J gene TRBJ2-3; perhaps TRBD2 as D (6 bases). Germline loops: CDR1 SGHVS, CDR2 FQNEAQ. V shed 2 bases and J shed 6 bases, with 15 bases lying between them. This CDR3 spans 15 amino acids. In DNA form, the CDR3 reads TGTGCCAGCAGCTTACCCCCAGGGAGGAGGGATACGCAGTATTTT. Its protein product is CASSLPPGRRDTQYF.

The V gene is TRBV6-5, the J gene TRBJ2-1; D might be TRBD2 (7 bases). The CDR3 extends over 16 amino acids. Looked up from germline, CDR1 is MNHEY and CDR2 is SVGAGI. Trimming left V 0 bases short and J 0 bases short, with 9 bases between. The CDR3 sequence: CASSYSGGASYNEQFF. CDR3 nucleotides: TGTGCCAGCAGTTACTCGGGGGGGGCCTCCTACAATGAGCAGTTCTTC.

This chain joins TRBV6-5 and TRBJ2-7; possibly TRBD1 for D (5 bases). This CDR3 comprises 15 residues. The V gene lost 6 bases and the J gene lost 0 bases, with 15 bases spanning the gap. Looked up from germline, CDR1 is MNHEY and CDR2 is SVGAGI. The CDR3, as DNA: TGTGCCAGCAGCCCCCCCCCGACAGTCTCCTACGAGCAGTACTTC. Amino acids: CASSPPPTVSYEQYF.

The V and J genes are TRBV19 and TRBJ1-5; D may be TRBD1 (6 bases). The CDR3 sequence is 16 residues long. The V end was cut by 6 bases, the J end by 4 bases, with 19 bases between. Germline V CDR1 and CDR2: LNHDA, SQIVND (reference sequence). CDR3 sequence reads: CASSLFPGVVNQPQHF. The CDR3, as DNA: TGTGCCAGTAGCCTCTTTCCAGGGGTTGTGAATCAGCCCCAGCATTTT.

In nucleotides, the CDR3 is TGTGCCAGCAGCGACCGGGACAGGGCCGATGAGCAGTTCTTC. The encoded protein is CASSDRDRADEQFF. The chain carries TRBV5-4 and TRBJ2-1; TRBD1 matches at 9 bases. Germline trimming cut 4 bases from V and 8 bases from J; bases unmatched to any gene: 7. This CDR3 has 14 residues. In germline, CDR1 is SGHNT, CDR2 YYREEE (reference sequence).

V and J are TRBV19 and TRBJ1-2, with TRBD1 matching over 10 bases. With 3 bases clipped from V and 4 bases from J, the junction kept 2 bases outside the gene matches. The germline V gene has CDR1 LNHDA and CDR2 SQIVND (reference sequence). The CDR3 runs to 14 residues. This CDR3 reads CASSMGQGTYGYTF. CDR3 DNA sequence: TGTGCCAGTAGTATGGGACAGGGGACCTATGGCTACACCTTC. Full variable domain (remainder filled in from reference TRBV19 and TRBJ1-2): DGGITQSPKYLFRKEGQNVTLSCEQNLNHDAMYWYRQDPGQGLRLIYYSQIVNDFQKGDIAEGYSVSREKKESFPLTVTSAQKNPTAFYLCASSMGQGTYGYTFGSGTRLTVV.

The CDR3 DNA is TGTGCCAGCAAGGGACAGGGCTTTGGAAACACCATATATTTT. Translated, it gives CASKGQGFGNTIYF. This rearrangement joins TRBV6-6 to TRBJ1-3; 9 bases agree with TRBD1. The germline gives CDR1 MNHNY, CDR2 SVGAGI (reference sequence). The CDR3 has 14 residues. The J segment lost 3 bases and the V segment lost 7 bases, leaving 4 bases of the junction unmatched.

The chain employs TRBV5-5 and TRBJ2-7, with TRBD1 identical over 7 bases. V lost 2 bases to trimming and J lost 3 bases; unmatched junction nucleotides: 5. This CDR3 is built from 14 residues. Germline CDR1 and CDR2: SGHKS and YYEKEE (reference sequence). Written as DNA, the CDR3 is TGTGCCAGCAGCTTTGGGGACAGACTCTACGAGCAGTACTTC. Translated, it gives CASSFGDRLYEQYF.

CDR3 nucleotide sequence: TGTGCCAGCAGTTTGGACTCGATTGATTCACCCCTCCACTTT. It codes for CASSLDSIDSPLHF. This chain joins TRBV6-4 and TRBJ1-6; no firm D call. This CDR3 has 14 amino acids. Trimming stripped 5 bases from V and 8 bases from J, with 13 bases between. Germline CDR1 and CDR2: MRHNA and SNTAGT.

The V gene is TRBV5-6, the J gene TRBJ2-3; 11 bases line up with TRBD2. In germline, CDR1 is SGHDT, CDR2 YYEEEE. V gave up 2 bases and J gave up 5 bases; unmatched junction bases: 4. The CDR3 contains 15 residues. The CDR3 is CASSLLAGVGDTQYF. The CDR3 DNA is TGTGCCAGCAGCTTACTAGCGGGGGTTGGAGATACGCAGTATTTT.

The J gene is TRBJ2-7, the V gene TRBV7-6; D perhaps matches TRBD1 (6 bases). Germline values: CDR1 SGHVS, CDR2 FNYEAQ. V lost 4 bases to trimming and J lost 3 bases, with 7 bases between them. CDR3 size: 12 residues. In DNA, the CDR3 is TGTGCCAGCAGCTCGACAGGCTACGAGCAGTACTTC. It specifies CASSSTGYEQYF.

This clone has a handful of counts. This chain connects TRBV4-1 to TRBJ1-5, with TRBD1 identical over 9 bases. The V gene end was trimmed by 0 bases and the J gene end by 3 bases; junction bases not matched to a gene: 9. Germline values: CDR1 MGHRA, CDR2 YSYEKL. This CDR3 is built from 18 residues. The DNA for the CDR3 is TGCGCCAGCAGCCAAGAAGGACAGGGGTTTTCGGACAATCAGCCCCAGCATTTT. Residues: CASSQEGQGFSDNQPQHF.

This clone occurred a few times. This sequence joins TRBV5-4 and TRBJ2-1; TRBD1 is a possible D gene (5 bases). The CDR3 extends over 15 amino acids. Looked up from germline, CDR1 is SGHNT and CDR2 is YYREEE (reference sequence). Trimming shortened V by 0 bases and J by 3 bases, and 10 bases separated the two germline ends. Here the CDR3 reads CASSLGAGFYNEQFF. CDR3 nucleotide sequence: TGTGCCAGCAGCTTGGGGGCAGGGTTCTACAATGAGCAGTTCTTC.

The chain recombines TRBV4-2 with TRBJ1-1; perhaps TRBD1 as D (5 bases). With 0 bases removed from V and 3 bases from J, the gap between germline ends came to 11 bases. Germline loops: CDR1 LGHNA, CDR2 YNFKEQ. The CDR3 loop spans 15 amino acids. As DNA, the CDR3 is TGTGCCAGCAGCCAAGAGGGGGGGATAGACACTGAAGCTTTCTTT. Its translation is CASSQEGGIDTEAFF.

The chain joins TRBV19 to TRBJ2-7, with D unresolved. The CDR3 is made up of 14 amino acids. Deletions cut 2 bases from V and 10 bases from J, with 18 bases between. Germline CDR1 LNHDA, CDR2 SQIVND (reference sequence). The CDR3 loop reads CASSISLQVLSQYF. The CDR3 DNA reads TGTGCCAGTAGTATAAGTCTGCAGGTATTATCACAGTACTTC.

The chain employs TRBV10-3 and TRBJ1-2, with 10 bases fitting TRBD1. Germline lookup yields CDR1 ENHRY and CDR2 SYGVKD. The CDR3 runs to 12 residues. The V gene end was trimmed by 10 bases and the J gene end by 6 bases; junction bases not matched to a gene: 5. In DNA form, the CDR3 reads TGTGCCAGCACCGGGACAGGGGATGGCTACACCTTC. As protein: CASTGTGDGYTF.

The rearrangement joins TRBV5-5 to TRBJ1-5; maybe TRBD1 (5 bases). The CDR3 spans 14 residues. Deletions cut 4 bases from V and 5 bases from J, with 13 bases between. Germline V CDR1 and CDR2: SGHKS, YYEKEE (reference sequence). CDR3 sequence: CASSQQVSDQPQHF. DNA of the CDR3: TGTGCCAGCAGCCAACAGGTATCTGATCAGCCCCAGCATTTT.

The chain is built from TRBV7-2 and TRBJ2-7, with 11 bases fitting TRBD1. Germline values: CDR1 SGHTA, CDR2 FQGNSA. V shed 10 bases, J shed 8 bases, and the junction held 10 bases outside the gene matches. The CDR3 has 13 residues. CDR3 sequence reads: CAMARDRGFKQYF. CDR3 bases: TGTGCCATGGCCCGGGACAGGGGGTTCAAGCAGTACTTC.

V gene TRBV19 combines with J gene TRBJ1-5; D might be TRBD1 (6 bases). The length of the CDR3 is 15 residues. Germline loops: CDR1 LNHDA, CDR2 SQIVND (reference sequence). Trimming took off 5 bases at V and 3 bases at J, with 14 bases between the two ends. The CDR3 region has the DNA TGTGCCAGTAGTCTCGGGGGGCGCACCAATCAGCCCCAGCATTTT. Translating gives CASSLGGRTNQPQHF.

This rearrangement joins TRBV5-1 to TRBJ2-3, with 10 bases aligning to TRBD2. After removal of 0 bases from V and 3 bases from J, the junction contained 4 bases not matched to a gene. Germline CDR1 SGHRS, CDR2 YFSETQ. The CDR3 contains 16 residues. The CDR3 loop is CASSLEVAGGTDTQYF. The CDR3 DNA reads TGCGCCAGCAGCTTGGAAGTAGCGGGGGGTACAGATACGCAGTATTTT.

V and J are TRBV5-1 and TRBJ2-3, with TRBD1 as a possible D gene (5 bases). CDR3 size: 18 residues. With 2 bases removed from V and 2 bases from J, the gap between germline ends came to 21 bases. Per germline, CDR1 SGHRS and CDR2 YFSETQ. DNA of the CDR3: TGCGCCAGCAGCTTAGAGACCCAGGGTTTTACGTCCACAGATACGCAGTATTTT. Translation: CASSLETQGFTSTDTQYF.